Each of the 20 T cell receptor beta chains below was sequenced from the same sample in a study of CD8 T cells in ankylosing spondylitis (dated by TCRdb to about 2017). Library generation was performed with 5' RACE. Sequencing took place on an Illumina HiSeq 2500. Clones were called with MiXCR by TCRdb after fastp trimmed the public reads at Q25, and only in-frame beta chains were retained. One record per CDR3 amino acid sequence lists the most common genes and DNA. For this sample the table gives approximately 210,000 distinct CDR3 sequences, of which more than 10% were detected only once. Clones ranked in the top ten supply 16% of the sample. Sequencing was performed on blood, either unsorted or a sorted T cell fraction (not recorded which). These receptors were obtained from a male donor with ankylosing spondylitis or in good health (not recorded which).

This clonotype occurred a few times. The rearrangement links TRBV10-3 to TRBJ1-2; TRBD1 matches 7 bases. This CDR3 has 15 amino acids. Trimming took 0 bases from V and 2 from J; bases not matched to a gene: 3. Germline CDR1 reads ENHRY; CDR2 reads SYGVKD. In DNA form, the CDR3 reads TGTGCCATCAGTGAGTCGAGGGACAGCAACTATGGCTACACCTTC. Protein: CAISESRDSNYGYTF.

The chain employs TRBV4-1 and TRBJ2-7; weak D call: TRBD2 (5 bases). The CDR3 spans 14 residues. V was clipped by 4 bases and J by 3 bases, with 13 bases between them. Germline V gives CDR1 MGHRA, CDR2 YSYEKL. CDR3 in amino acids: CASSPPSGGYEQYF. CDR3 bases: TGCGCCAGCAGCCCTCCGAGCGGAGGCTACGAGCAGTACTTC.

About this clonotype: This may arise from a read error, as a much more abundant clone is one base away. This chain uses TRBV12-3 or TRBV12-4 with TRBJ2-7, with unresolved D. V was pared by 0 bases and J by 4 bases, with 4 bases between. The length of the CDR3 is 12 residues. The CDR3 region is CASSLAMYEQYF. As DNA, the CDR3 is TGTGCCAGCAGTTTAGCGATGTACGAGCAGTACTTC.

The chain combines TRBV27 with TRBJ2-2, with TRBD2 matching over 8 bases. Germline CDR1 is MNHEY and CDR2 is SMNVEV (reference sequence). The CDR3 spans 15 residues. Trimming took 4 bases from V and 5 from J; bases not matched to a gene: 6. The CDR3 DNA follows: TGTGCCAGCAGTTCCCTGGGACTAGAGACCGGGGAGCTGTTTTTT. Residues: CASSSLGLETGELFF.

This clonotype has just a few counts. CDR3 DNA: TGTGCCAGTAGTATAGATTCGAACAGCCTTTCCTACAATGAGCAGTTCTTC. Its protein product is CASSIDSNSLSYNEQFF. V and J are TRBV19 and TRBJ2-1; D gene uncertain. CDR1 and CDR2 from the germline V gene are LNHDA and SQIVND (reference sequence). V lost 0 bases, J lost 1 base, and 13 bases lay in between. The CDR3 totals 17 residues.

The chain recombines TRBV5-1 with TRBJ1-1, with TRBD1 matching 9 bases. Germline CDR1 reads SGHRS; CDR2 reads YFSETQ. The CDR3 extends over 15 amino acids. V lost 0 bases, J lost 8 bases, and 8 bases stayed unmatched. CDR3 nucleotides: TGCGCCAGCAGCTTGGGAGGTCCAGGGACAGGGGAAGCTTTCTTT. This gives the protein CASSLGGPGTGEAFF.

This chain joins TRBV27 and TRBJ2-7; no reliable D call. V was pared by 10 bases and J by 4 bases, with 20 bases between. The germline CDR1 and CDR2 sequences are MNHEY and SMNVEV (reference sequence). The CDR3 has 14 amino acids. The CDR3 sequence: CATLDKGKGYEQYF. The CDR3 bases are TGTGCCACCCTCGACAAAGGGAAGGGTTACGAGCAGTACTTC.

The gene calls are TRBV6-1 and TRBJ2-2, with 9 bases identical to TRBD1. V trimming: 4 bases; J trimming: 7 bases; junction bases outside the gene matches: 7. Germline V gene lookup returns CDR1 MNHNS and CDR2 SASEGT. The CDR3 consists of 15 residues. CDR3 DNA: TGTGCCAGCAGTGCCCGGGACAGGGCTCACGGGGAGCTGTTTTTT. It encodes CASSARDRAHGELFF.

This chain's CDR3 is CASGRGYNEQFF. The CDR3 nucleotides read TGTGCCAGCGGGAGGGGTTACAATGAGCAGTTCTTC. The chain is built from TRBV7-9 and TRBJ2-1; TRBD2 aligns across 7 bases. Germline values: CDR1 SEHNR, CDR2 FQNEAQ (reference sequence). Unmatched junction bases numbered 2, after V lost 8 bases and J lost 4 bases. The CDR3 length is 12 residues. Full variable domain (remainder filled in from reference TRBV7-9 and TRBJ2-1): DTGVSQNPRHKITKRGQNVTFRCDPISEHNRLYWYRQTLGQGPEFLTYFQNEAQLEKSRLLSDRFSAERPKGSFSTLEIQRTEQGDSAMYLCASGRGYNEQFFGPGTRLTVL.

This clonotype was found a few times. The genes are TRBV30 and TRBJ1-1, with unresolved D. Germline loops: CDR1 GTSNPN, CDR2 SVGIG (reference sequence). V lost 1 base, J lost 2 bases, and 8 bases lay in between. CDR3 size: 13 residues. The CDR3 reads CAWSGQSNTEAFF. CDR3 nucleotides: TGTGCCTGGAGTGGCCAGTCTAACACTGAAGCTTTCTTT.

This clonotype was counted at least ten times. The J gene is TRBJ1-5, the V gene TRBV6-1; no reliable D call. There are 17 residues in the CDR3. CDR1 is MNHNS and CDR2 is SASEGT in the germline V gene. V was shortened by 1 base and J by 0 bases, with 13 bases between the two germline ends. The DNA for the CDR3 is TGTGCCAGCAGTGAAGAGGGCACTCAATATAGCAATCAGCCCCAGCATTTT. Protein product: CASSEEGTQYSNQPQHF.

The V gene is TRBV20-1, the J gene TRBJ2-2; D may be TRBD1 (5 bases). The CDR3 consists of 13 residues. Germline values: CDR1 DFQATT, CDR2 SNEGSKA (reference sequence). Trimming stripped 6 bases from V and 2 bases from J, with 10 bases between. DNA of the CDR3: TGCAGTGCGGTGACAGCCAACACCGGGGAGCTGTTTTTT. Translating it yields CSAVTANTGELFF.

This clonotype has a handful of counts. CDR3 sequence reads: CAWEFTDTQYF. The CDR3 region has the DNA TGTGCCTGGGAATTCACAGATACGCAGTATTTT. The chain is built from TRBV30 and TRBJ2-3; no clear D gene. CDR3 size: 11 residues. CDR1 is GTSNPN and CDR2 is SVGIG in the germline V gene (reference sequence). Trimming took off 5 bases at V and 2 bases at J, with 5 bases between the two ends. Combining the CDR3 with reference TRBV30 and TRBJ2-3 gives the whole variable domain SQTIHQWPATLVQPVGSPLSLECTVEGTSNPNLYWYRQAAGRGLQLLFYSVGIGQISSEVPQNLSASRPQDRQFILSSKKLLLSDSGFYLCAWEFTDTQYFGPGTRLTVL.

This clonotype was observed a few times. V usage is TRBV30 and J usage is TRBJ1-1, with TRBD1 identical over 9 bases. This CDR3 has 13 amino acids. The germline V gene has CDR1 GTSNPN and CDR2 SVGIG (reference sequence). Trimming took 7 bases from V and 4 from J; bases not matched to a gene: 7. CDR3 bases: TGTGCCTTTACAGGGGGCCTAGGCACTGAAGCTTTCTTT. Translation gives CAFTGGLGTEAFF.

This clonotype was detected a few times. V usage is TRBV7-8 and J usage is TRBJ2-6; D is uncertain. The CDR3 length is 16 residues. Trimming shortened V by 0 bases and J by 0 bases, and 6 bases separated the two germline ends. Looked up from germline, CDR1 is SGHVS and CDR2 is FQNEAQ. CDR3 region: CASSLALDSGANVLTF. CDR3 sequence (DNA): TGTGCCAGCAGCTTAGCGCTGGACTCTGGGGCCAACGTCCTGACTTTC.

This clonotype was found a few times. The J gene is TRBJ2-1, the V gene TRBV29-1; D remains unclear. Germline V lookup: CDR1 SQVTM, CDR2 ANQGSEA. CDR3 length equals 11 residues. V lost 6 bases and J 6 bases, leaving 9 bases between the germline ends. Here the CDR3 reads CSVSQVNEQFF. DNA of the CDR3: TGCAGCGTCTCTCAGGTCAATGAGCAGTTCTTC.

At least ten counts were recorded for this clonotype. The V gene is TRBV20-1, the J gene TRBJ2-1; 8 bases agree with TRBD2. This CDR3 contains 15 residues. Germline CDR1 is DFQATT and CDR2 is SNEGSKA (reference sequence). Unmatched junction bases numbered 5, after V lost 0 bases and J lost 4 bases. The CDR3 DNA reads TGCAGTGCTAGAGATCGAGCTAGCGGGTACAATGAGCAGTTCTTC. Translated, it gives CSARDRASGYNEQFF.

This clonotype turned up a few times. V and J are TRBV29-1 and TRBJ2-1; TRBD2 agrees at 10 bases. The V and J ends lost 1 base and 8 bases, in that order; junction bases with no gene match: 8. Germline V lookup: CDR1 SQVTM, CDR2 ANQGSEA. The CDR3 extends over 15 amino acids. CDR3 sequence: CSVEVMSGGAYEQFF. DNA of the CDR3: TGCAGCGTTGAAGTGATGAGCGGGGGGGCCTATGAGCAGTTCTTC.

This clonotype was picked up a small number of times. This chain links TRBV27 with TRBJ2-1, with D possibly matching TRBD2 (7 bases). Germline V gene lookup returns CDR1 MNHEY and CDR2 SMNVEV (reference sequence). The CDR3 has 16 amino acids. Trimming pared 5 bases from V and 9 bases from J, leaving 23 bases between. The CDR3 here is CASSLPPRGGGVEQFF. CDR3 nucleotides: TGTGCCAGCAGTCTCCCCCCGAGAGGGGGAGGGGTTGAGCAGTTCTTC.

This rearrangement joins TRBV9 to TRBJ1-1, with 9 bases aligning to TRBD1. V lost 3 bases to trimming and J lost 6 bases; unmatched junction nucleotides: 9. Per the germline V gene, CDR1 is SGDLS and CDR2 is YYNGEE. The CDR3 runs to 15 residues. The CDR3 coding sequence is TGTGCCAGCAGCGCCCCGGGACAGGGTGAACCTGAAGCTTTCTTT. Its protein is CASSAPGQGEPEAFF.